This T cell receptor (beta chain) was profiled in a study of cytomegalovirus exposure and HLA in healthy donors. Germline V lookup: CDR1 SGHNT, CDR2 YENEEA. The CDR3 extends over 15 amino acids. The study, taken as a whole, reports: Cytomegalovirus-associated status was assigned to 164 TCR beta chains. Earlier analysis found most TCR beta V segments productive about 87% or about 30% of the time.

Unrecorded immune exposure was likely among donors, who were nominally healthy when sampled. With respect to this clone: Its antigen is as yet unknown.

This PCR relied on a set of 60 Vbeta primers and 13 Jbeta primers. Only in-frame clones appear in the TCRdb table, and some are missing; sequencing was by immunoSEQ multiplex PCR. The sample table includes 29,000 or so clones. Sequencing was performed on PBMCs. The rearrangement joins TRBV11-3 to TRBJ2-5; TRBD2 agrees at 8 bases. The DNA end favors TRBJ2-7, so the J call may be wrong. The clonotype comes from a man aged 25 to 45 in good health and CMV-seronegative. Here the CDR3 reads CASSPGGANSYEQYF. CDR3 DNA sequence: TGTGCCAGCAGCCCGGGGGGGGCCAACTCCTACGAGCAGTACTTC.